Given below is one T cell receptor beta chain in context. This sample stems from a study of blood T cell repertoires in COVID-19. In the original workflow: How many nucleated cells were present was estimated from reference gene primer amplification. The repertoire was sequenced with immunoSEQ multiplex PCR; TCRdb's copy has only in-frame clones and lacks some. The V and J calls and clone size were taken over from that table, and D and trimming were inferred from the DNA. This sample has under 250,000 clones, with under 85% found just once. The V segment lost 4 bases and the J segment 2 bases; nucleotides outside the gene matches: 15. Germline-derived CDR1 and CDR2 are SGHNT and YENEEA. This CDR3 spans 19 amino acids.

The source of this sequence is a man between 60 and 70 years old who had recovered from COVID-19. Sequencing was performed on PBMCs or T cells enriched from blood (not recorded which). This rearrangement joins TRBV11-3 to TRBJ2-1; 9 bases align to TRBD1. As DNA, the CDR3 is TGTGCCAGCAGCTCCCGGACAGGGGACCCTCGTGGGACCTACAATGAGCAGTTCTTC. It codes for CASSSRTGDPRGTYNEQFF.